Each of the 30 T cell receptor beta chains below was sequenced from the same sample in a study of beta chain features in type 1 diabetes. Investigators reverse transcribed all isolated RNA, so they sequenced expressed TCRB transcripts. Some clones are missing from TCRdb's copy, which holds only in-frame ones; the method was immunoSEQ multiplex PCR. This repertoire shows fewer than 250,000 clones, around 68% found once; its top ten account for around 0.057%. Sequencing input: naive CD4+ T cells from blood. All receptors derive from a man aged 25 to 45 in good health.

The table lists this clone with a count of one. The V gene is TRBV29-1, the J gene TRBJ2-6; unclear D gene. Germline CDR1 reads SQVTM; CDR2 reads ANQGSEA. V lost 4 bases and J 6 bases, leaving 7 bases between the germline ends. CDR3 length: 12 residues. Here the CDR3 reads CSVGAEANVLTF. In nucleotides, the CDR3 is TGCAGCGTTGGGGCCGAGGCCAACGTCCTGACTTTC.

The chain joins TRBV29-1 to TRBJ2-2; D perhaps matches TRBD2 (6 bases). Trimming cost V 2 bases and J 4 bases, with 11 bases left between them. CDR3 length: 14 amino acids. The V gene's germline CDR1 is SQVTM and CDR2 ANQGSEA. CDR3 region: CSVERVAATGELFF. CDR3 DNA: TGCAGCGTTGAACGAGTAGCGGCCACCGGGGAGCTGTTTTTT.

The rearrangement uses TRBV5-1 and TRBJ2-1; tentatively, D is TRBD2 (6 bases). V was pared by 0 bases and J by 4 bases, with 11 bases between. The CDR3 is 15 residues long. From germline, CDR1 is SGHRS and CDR2 YFSETQ. In DNA, the CDR3 is TGCGCCAGCAGCTTGGAGGGACTTCCATACAATGAGCAGTTCTTC. Translating gives CASSLEGLPYNEQFF.

The rearrangement joins TRBV29-1 to TRBJ2-1; 10 nucleotides match TRBD2. The CDR3 has 15 amino acids. V dropped 2 bases and J dropped 2; count of bases not matched to a gene: 3. Germline loops: CDR1 SQVTM, CDR2 ANQGSEA. CDR3 DNA sequence: TGCAGCGTTGAACGGCTAGCGGGGGCCTACAATGAGCAGTTCTTC. It codes for CSVERLAGAYNEQFF.

This chain joins TRBV30 and TRBJ2-7; D is perhaps TRBD1 (5 bases). Germline CDR1 reads GTSNPN; CDR2 reads SVGIG (reference sequence). V lost 5 bases and J 8 bases, leaving 10 bases between the germline ends. The CDR3 loop spans 10 amino acids. The CDR3 reads CAWARDKQYF. The CDR3 DNA sequence: TGTGCCTGGGCCAGGGATAAGCAGTACTTC.

The J gene is TRBJ2-7, the V gene TRBV25-1; 7 nucleotides match TRBD2. The CDR3 has 13 amino acids. CDR1 MGHDK and CDR2 SYGVNS come from the germline V gene. The ends lost 6 bases at V and 4 bases at J; junction bases unmatched: 6. CDR3 in amino acids: CASRSSGRYEQYF. As DNA, the CDR3 is TGTGCCAGCAGATCTAGCGGCCGTTACGAGCAGTACTTC.

V usage is TRBV20-1 and J usage is TRBJ2-7, with D hard to call. Germline CDR1 and CDR2: DFQATT and SNEGSKA (reference sequence). V was cut by 6 bases and J by 7 bases, with 13 bases left in between. This CDR3 is built from 11 residues. CDR3 DNA: TGCAGTGCCCCGAAGAACGGGGAGCAGTACTTC. This sequence encodes CSAPKNGEQYF.

This chain joins TRBV4-3 and TRBJ2-4; D remains unclear. The V end was cut by 1 base, the J end by 0 bases, with 4 bases between. Germline values: CDR1 LGHNA, CDR2 YSLEER. The length of the CDR3 is 14 residues. Here the CDR3 DNA reads TGCGCCAGCAGCCAAGGGGGAGCCAAAAACATTCAGTACTTC. Its protein product is CASSQGGAKNIQYF.

The chain joins TRBV11-2 to TRBJ2-1; 7 positions match TRBD2. Germline V gives CDR1 SGHAT, CDR2 FQNNGV. The V and J ends lost 0 bases and 3 bases, in that order; junction bases with no gene match: 11. The CDR3 is made up of 18 amino acids. Here the CDR3 reads CASSLERGGRRGYNEQFF. The CDR3 nucleotides read TGTGCCAGCAGCTTAGAGAGGGGCGGGAGAAGAGGCTACAATGAGCAGTTCTTC.

This clone was seen only a few times. The rearrangement joins TRBV29-1 to TRBJ2-1, with D hard to call. V dropped 5 bases and J dropped 11 bases, with 13 bases sitting between them. The CDR3 covers 11 residues. Germline CDR1 and CDR2: SQVTM and ANQGSEA. Here the CDR3 reads CSVRLEFQQFF. CDR3 DNA: TGCAGCGTTCGCCTCGAATTCCAGCAGTTCTTC.

The genes are TRBV7-9 and TRBJ2-1; TRBD1 agrees at 7 bases. The trim removed 8 bases at V and 0 bases at J, leaving 4 bases unmatched. CDR3 length equals 14 residues. CDR1 SEHNR and CDR2 FQNEAQ come from the germline V gene (reference sequence). CDR3 protein: CASGRDSSYNEQFF. The CDR3 DNA follows: TGTGCCAGCGGAAGGGACAGCTCCTACAATGAGCAGTTCTTC.

As regards this clone: A read error may produce the germline difference seen at one junction end. The V and J genes are TRBV30 and TRBJ2-4; the D gene is possibly TRBD2 (5 bases). CDR1 is GTSNPN, CDR2 SVGIG, per germline (reference sequence). The CDR3 totals 15 residues. The CDR3 here is CAGRGYREAKNTQYF. CDR3 nucleotide sequence: TGTGCCGGGAGAGGGTACCGCGAGGCCAAAAACACTCAGTACTTC.

The chain couples TRBV7-2 to TRBJ2-3; D remains ambiguous. V lost 6 bases, J lost 2 bases, and 6 bases lay in between. This CDR3 region has 12 residues. In germline, CDR1 is SGHTA, CDR2 FQGNSA. CDR3 amino acids: CASRKDTDTQYF. DNA of the CDR3: TGTGCCAGCAGAAAGGACACAGATACGCAGTATTTT.

CDR3 DNA sequence: TGTGCCAGTAGTATATGGGGACCATCCTACGAGCAGTACTTC. Amino acid sequence: CASSIWGPSYEQYF. V and J are TRBV19 and TRBJ2-7, with D perhaps assigned TRBD1 or TRBD2 (5 bases each). Between the trimmed V and J ends, which lost 2 bases and 1 base, there was a span of 9 bases. The germline V gene has CDR1 LNHDA and CDR2 SQIVND (reference sequence). The CDR3 spans 14 residues.

This chain joins TRBV7-9 and TRBJ2-7, with 10 bases identical to TRBD1. The CDR3 has 16 residues. The germline gives CDR1 SEHNR, CDR2 FQNEAQ (reference sequence). V dropped 3 bases and J dropped 5; count of bases not matched to a gene: 10. The CDR3 reads CASSFGKGQGRDEQYF. The CDR3 region has the DNA TGTGCCAGCAGCTTTGGAAAGGGACAGGGGAGGGACGAGCAGTACTTC.

V gene TRBV5-1 combines with J gene TRBJ2-1; 7 bases map to TRBD2. This CDR3 is built from 15 residues. With 5 bases clipped from V and 9 bases from J, the junction kept 14 bases outside the gene matches. Germline V gives CDR1 SGHRS, CDR2 YFSETQ. CDR3 protein: CASRGQTSAVGEQFF. The CDR3 nucleotides read TGCGCCAGCAGAGGACAAACTAGCGCGGTAGGTGAGCAGTTCTTC. Full variable domain (remainder filled in from reference TRBV5-1 and TRBJ2-1): KAGVTQTPRYLIKTRGQQVTLSCSPISGHRSVSWYQQTPGQGLQFLFEYFSETQRNKGNFPGRFSGRQFSNSRSEMNVSTLELGDSALYLCASRGQTSAVGEQFFGPGTRLTVL.

Only a few counts were recorded for this clone. The J gene is TRBJ2-1, the V gene TRBV7-2, with TRBD1 matching over 9 bases. Germline loops: CDR1 SGHTA, CDR2 FQGNSA. The CDR3 covers 15 residues. With 5 bases clipped from V and 6 bases from J, the junction kept 8 bases outside the gene matches. In nucleotides, the CDR3 is TGTGCCAGCAGCATACAGGGGGCGGCTAGCAATGAGCAGTTCTTC. It is translated as CASSIQGAASNEQFF.

This rearrangement joins TRBV29-1 to TRBJ2-7; TRBD2 agrees at 10 bases. The CDR3 runs to 13 residues. Trimming cost V 5 bases and J 7 bases; bases outside gene matches: 8. The V gene's germline CDR1 is SQVTM and CDR2 ANQGSEA. This chain's CDR3 is CSVIELAGSEQYF. The CDR3 nucleotides read TGCAGCGTTATAGAACTAGCGGGATCGGAGCAGTACTTC.

J is TRBJ2-1 and V is TRBV2; 8 bases map to TRBD1. The V gene end was trimmed by 4 bases and the J gene end by 9 bases; junction bases not matched to a gene: 8. Germline lookup yields CDR1 SNHLY and CDR2 FYNNEI. The CDR3 runs to 14 residues. The CDR3 DNA reads TGTGCCAGCAGTGGACAGGGGTCTTTTCCTGAGCAGTTCTTC. Residues: CASSGQGSFPEQFF.

A remark on this clone: The sample holds other DNA sequences that translate to the same CDR3. This chain uses TRBV29-1 with TRBJ2-7, with TRBD1 identical over 8 bases. With 4 bases clipped from V and 0 bases from J, the junction kept 2 bases outside the gene matches. The CDR3 contains 13 residues. CDR1 SQVTM and CDR2 ANQGSEA come from the germline V gene. CDR3: CSVGQGRSYEQYF. The CDR3 nucleotides read TGCAGCGTTGGACAGGGGCGCTCCTACGAGCAGTACTTC.

This clone was seen a few times. The V call is TRBV7-2, the J call TRBJ2-7; 10 positions match TRBD2. The CDR3 is 15 amino acids. Germline V gives CDR1 SGHTA, CDR2 FQGNSA. V dropped 5 bases and J dropped 4; count of bases not matched to a gene: 8. The CDR3 nucleotides read TGTGCCAGCAGCCCGAACTTTAGCGGGAGGTACGAGCAGTACTTC. This sequence encodes CASSPNFSGRYEQYF.

V usage is TRBV29-1 and J usage is TRBJ1-2; perhaps TRBD1 as D (5 bases). CDR1 and CDR2 from the germline V gene are SQVTM and ANQGSEA. V lost 7 bases, J lost 3 bases, and 12 bases lay in between. This CDR3 region has 12 residues. CDR3 amino acids: CSARQPDYGYTF. CDR3 bases: TGCAGCGCCAGACAGCCGGACTATGGCTACACCTTC.

The gene calls are TRBV11-2 and TRBJ2-1, with no clear D. CDR3 length equals 18 residues. The ends were cut back, 1 base at V and 5 bases at J, with 21 bases in the middle. Germline V CDR1 and CDR2: SGHAT, FQNNGV. CDR3 DNA sequence: TGTGCCAGCAGCTTAGGAGGTTTTAGAGCAAATGGGAACAATGAGCAGTTCTTC. It translates to CASSLGGFRANGNNEQFF.

The chain joins TRBV7-2 to TRBJ2-1; 7 bases map to TRBD1. After removal of 4 bases from V and 0 bases from J, the junction contained 6 bases not matched to a gene. Per the germline V gene, CDR1 is SGHTA and CDR2 is FQGNSA. This CDR3 spans 16 amino acids. This chain's CDR3 is CASSSWTGGSYNEQFF. The CDR3 nucleotides read TGTGCCAGCAGCTCCTGGACAGGAGGCTCCTACAATGAGCAGTTCTTC.

The chain employs TRBV2 and TRBJ2-7; D is possibly TRBD1 (6 bases). The CDR3 runs to 15 residues. From germline, CDR1 is SNHLY and CDR2 FYNNEI. Trimming stripped 6 bases from V and 4 bases from J, with 19 bases between. CDR3 bases: TGTGCCAGCAGCACCACCCCCGGGACACAATACGAGCAGTACTTC. Translation gives CASSTTPGTQYEQYF. Full variable domain (missing parts from reference TRBV2 and TRBJ2-7): EPEVTQTPSHQVTQMGQEVILRCVPISNHLYFYWYRQILGQKVEFLVSFYNNEISEKSEIFDDQFSVERPDGSNFTLKIRSTKLEDSAMYFCASSTTPGTQYEQYFGPGTRLTVT.

V usage is TRBV7-2 and J usage is TRBJ2-3, with 13 bases matching TRBD2. CDR3 size: 19 residues. In germline, CDR1 is SGHTA, CDR2 FQGNSA. Trimming took 0 bases from V and 5 from J; bases not matched to a gene: 11. The CDR3 DNA reads TGTGCCAGCAGCTTAGCTCCCGCCGGGACTAGCGGGATTAAAGATACGCAGTATTTT. Translated, it gives CASSLAPAGTSGIKDTQYF.

The CDR3 region has the DNA TGTGCCAGCAGCTCCGGCGGATACCAAGAGACCCAGTACTTC. Its translation is CASSSGGYQETQYF. The chain joins TRBV7-9 to TRBJ2-5; D call uncertain. This CDR3 contains 14 residues. Germline CDR1 and CDR2: SEHNR and FQNEAQ (reference sequence). Trimming stripped 4 bases from V and 0 bases from J, with 9 bases between. The full variable domain, rest sourced from reference TRBV7-9 and TRBJ2-5, is DTGVSQNPRHKITKRGQNVTFRCDPISEHNRLYWYRQTLGQGPEFLTYFQNEAQLEKSRLLSDRFSAERPKGSFSTLEIQRTEQGDSAMYLCASSSGGYQETQYFGPGTRLLVL.

A few counts support this clone. This chain connects TRBV5-4 to TRBJ2-1; no clear D. V was cut by 1 base and J by 9 bases, with 11 bases left in between. Germline loops: CDR1 SGHNT, CDR2 YYREEE (reference sequence). This CDR3 spans 13 amino acids. The CDR3 spells CASSLYSVSEQFF. The CDR3 coding sequence is TGTGCCAGCAGCTTGTACTCAGTGAGTGAGCAGTTCTTC.

This clone turned up a few times. The chain employs TRBV30 and TRBJ2-1; 7 bases fit TRBD1. Germline V gene sequence: CDR1 GTSNPN, CDR2 SVGIG (reference sequence). The CDR3 runs to 15 residues. Germline trimming cut 4 bases from V and 0 bases from J; bases unmatched to any gene: 6. This chain's CDR3 is CAWTPGQSSYNEQFF. CDR3 nucleotide sequence: TGTGCCTGGACTCCGGGACAGAGCTCCTACAATGAGCAGTTCTTC.

V gene TRBV28 combines with J gene TRBJ2-1, with 9 positions matching TRBD2. Germline lookup yields CDR1 MDHEN and CDR2 SYDVKM. V shed 2 bases and J 7 bases; nucleotides not matched to a gene: 3. This CDR3 comprises 14 residues. The CDR3 DNA follows: TGTGCCAGCAGTTTAGGCGGGAGGGGTAATGAGCAGTTCTTC. Its translation: CASSLGGRGNEQFF.